The clone carrying this T cell receptor (beta chain) has only a few counts. This sample stems from a study of identical twins. From germline, CDR1 is MNHNS and CDR2 SASEGT. V lost 6 bases, J lost 5 bases, and 9 bases stayed unmatched. The CDR3 runs 16 residues. MiXCR, run by TCRdb on the 5' RACE reads, gives a single entry per CDR3 protein. The profile shows about 720,000 distinct CDR3 sequences, roughly 18% of them singletons. In addition, the sample was reused for a study of T cells expressing NK-cell markers.

This receptor was obtained from a woman aged 18 to 35 in good health. This rearrangement joins TRBV6-1 to TRBJ2-7; 14 nucleotides agree with TRBD2. Input material: PBMCs. The DNA for the CDR3 is TGTGCCAGCAGCCCCCCCGGGACTAGCGGGGGAAACGAGCAGTACTTC. Amino acid sequence: CASSPPGTSGGNEQYF.